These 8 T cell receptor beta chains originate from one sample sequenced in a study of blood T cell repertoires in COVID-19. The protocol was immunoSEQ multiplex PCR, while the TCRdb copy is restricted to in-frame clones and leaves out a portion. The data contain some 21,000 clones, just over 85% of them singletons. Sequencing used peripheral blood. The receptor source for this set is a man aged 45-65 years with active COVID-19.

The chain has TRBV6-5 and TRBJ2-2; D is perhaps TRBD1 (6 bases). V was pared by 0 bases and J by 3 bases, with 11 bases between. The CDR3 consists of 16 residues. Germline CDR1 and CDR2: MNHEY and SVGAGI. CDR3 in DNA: TGTGCCAGCAGTTACTCGAGTCAGGGGTACACCGGGGAGCTGTTTTTT. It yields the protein CASSYSSQGYTGELFF.

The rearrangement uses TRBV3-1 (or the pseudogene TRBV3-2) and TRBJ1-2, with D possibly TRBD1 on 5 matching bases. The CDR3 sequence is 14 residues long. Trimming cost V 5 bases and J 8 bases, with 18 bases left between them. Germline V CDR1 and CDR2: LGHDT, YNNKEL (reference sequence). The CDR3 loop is CASSGPGLRNGYTF. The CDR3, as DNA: TGTGCCAGCAGCGGACCGGGACTGAGAAACGGCTACACCTTC.

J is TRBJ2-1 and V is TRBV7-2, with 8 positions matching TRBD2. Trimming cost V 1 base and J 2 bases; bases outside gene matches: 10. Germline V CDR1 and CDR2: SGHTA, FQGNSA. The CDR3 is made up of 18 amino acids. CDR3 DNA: TGTGCCAGCAGCTTAGATCAAGCGGGGGCCGCCGCCTACAATGAGCAGTTCTTC. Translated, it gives CASSLDQAGAAAYNEQFF.

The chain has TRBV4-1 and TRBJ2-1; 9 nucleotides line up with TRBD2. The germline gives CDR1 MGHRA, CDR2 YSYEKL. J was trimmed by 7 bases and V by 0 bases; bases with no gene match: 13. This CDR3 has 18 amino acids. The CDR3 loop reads CASSQDPTRGGAGNEQFF. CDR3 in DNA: TGCGCCAGCAGCCAAGATCCGACTCGCGGGGGGGCGGGGAATGAGCAGTTCTTC.

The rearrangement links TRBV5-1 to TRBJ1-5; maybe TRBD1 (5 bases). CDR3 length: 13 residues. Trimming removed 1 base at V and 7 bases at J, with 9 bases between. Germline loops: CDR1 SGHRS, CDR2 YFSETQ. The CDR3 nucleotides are TGCGCCAGCAGCTTGTGGGGGGGACAGCCCCAGCATTTT. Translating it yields CASSLWGGQPQHF.

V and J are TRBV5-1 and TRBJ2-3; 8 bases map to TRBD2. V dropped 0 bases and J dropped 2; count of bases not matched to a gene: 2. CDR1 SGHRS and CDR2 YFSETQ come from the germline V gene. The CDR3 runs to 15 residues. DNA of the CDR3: TGCGCCAGCAGCTTGGACGGGGGGGCCACAGATACGCAGTATTTT. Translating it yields CASSLDGGATDTQYF. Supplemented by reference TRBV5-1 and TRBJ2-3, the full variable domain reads KAGVTQTPRYLIKTRGQQVTLSCSPISGHRSVSWYQQTPGQGLQFLFEYFSETQRNKGNFPGRFSGRQFSNSRSEMNVSTLELGDSALYLCASSLDGGATDTQYFGPGTRLTVL.

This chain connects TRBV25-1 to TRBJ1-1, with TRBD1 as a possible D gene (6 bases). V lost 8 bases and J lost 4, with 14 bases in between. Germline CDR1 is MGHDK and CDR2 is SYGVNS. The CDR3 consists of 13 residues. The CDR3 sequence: CASGYRAGTEAFF. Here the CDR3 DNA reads TGTGCCAGCGGGTACAGGGCTGGCACTGAAGCTTTCTTT.

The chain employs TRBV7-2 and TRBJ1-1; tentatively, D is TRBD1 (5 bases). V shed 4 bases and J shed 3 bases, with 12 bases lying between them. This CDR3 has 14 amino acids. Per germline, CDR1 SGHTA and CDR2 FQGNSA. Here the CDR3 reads CASSWQGGDTEAFF. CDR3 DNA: TGTGCCAGCAGCTGGCAGGGAGGGGACACTGAAGCTTTCTTT.